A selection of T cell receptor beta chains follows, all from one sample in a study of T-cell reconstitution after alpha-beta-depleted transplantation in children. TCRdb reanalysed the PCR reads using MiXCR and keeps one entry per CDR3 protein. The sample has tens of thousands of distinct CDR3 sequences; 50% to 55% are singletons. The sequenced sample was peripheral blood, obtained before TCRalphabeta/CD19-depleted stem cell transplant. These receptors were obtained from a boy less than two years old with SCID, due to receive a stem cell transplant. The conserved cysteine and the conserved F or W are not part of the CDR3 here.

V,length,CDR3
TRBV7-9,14,ASSLGTSGLRDEQF
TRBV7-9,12,ASSPVPDSGGYT
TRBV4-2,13,ASSQDRQGRTEAF
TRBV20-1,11,SVRQGGRSPLH
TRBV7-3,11,ASSLMQEETQY
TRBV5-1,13,ASSPVGGGNQPQH
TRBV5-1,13,ASSSDSFSGNTIY
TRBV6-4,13,ASSDRTGGYNEQF
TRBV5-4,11,ASSRDSIYEQY
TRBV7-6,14,ASSPSEGGSGSTIY
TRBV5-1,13,ASSVDRGGTGELF
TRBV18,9,ASSPEETQY
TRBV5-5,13,ASSLVLAGWDEQF
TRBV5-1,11,ASSLEGGLEAF
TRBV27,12,ASSLAERGNEQF
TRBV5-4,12,ASTIARGGTEAF
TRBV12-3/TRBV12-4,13,ASSLQELGNTEAF
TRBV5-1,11,ASSWINPGELF
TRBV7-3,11,ASSAQGADEQF
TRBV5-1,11,ASTGAGTGELF
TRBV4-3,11,ASSLGRGGTQY
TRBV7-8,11,ASSLGTGNGYT
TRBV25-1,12,ASSELRERGGQF
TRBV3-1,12,ASSQGTASYEQY
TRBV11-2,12,ASSSIQDQETQY
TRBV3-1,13,ASSQGHRVNQPQH
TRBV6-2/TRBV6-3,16,ASSYPLLSGGLTDEQY
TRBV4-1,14,ASSQTGWPMNQPQH
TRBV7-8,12,ASSLGQRVYEQY
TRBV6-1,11,ASSAGTSGEQF
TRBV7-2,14,ASSLAAPGTNEKLF
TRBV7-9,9,ASTARDTQY
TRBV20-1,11,SARYASDYEQY
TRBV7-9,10,ASSEARNTIY
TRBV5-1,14,ASSLDQEAFYYEQY
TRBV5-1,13,ASSFGRQHQETQY
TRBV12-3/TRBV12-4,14,ASSLGGGGSYNEQF
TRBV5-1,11,ASSTGQGAGYT
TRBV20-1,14,SATKRVWGTGSPLH
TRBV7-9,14,ASSLGTDRANTEAF
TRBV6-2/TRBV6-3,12,ASSMTSGAYEQY
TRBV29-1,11,SVEAQGGDEQY
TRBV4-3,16,ASSPLSGGRGHLNEQF
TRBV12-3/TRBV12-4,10,ASRRDTDEQY